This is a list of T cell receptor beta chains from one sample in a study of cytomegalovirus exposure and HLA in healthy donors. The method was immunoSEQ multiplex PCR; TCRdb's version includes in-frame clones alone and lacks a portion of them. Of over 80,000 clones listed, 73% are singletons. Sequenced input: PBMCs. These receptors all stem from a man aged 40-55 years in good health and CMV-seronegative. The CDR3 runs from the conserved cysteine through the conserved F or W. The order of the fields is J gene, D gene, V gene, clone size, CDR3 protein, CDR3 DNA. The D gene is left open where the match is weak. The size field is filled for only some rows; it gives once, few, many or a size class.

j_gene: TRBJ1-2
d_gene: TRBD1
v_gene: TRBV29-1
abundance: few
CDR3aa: CSVIPGQGAPVRYGYTF
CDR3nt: TGCAGCGTTATACCGGGACAGGGGGCGCCGGTGCGGTATGGCTACACCTTC

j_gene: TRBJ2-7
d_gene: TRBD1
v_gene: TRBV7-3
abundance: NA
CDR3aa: CASSLGQGGSYEQYF
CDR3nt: TGTGCCAGCAGCCTCGGACAGGGGGGTTCCTACGAGCAGTACTTC

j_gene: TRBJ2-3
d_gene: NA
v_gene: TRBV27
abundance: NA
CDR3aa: CASSFQRAGDTQYF
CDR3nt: TGTGCCAGCAGTTTCCAGCGGGCGGGAGATACGCAGTATTTT

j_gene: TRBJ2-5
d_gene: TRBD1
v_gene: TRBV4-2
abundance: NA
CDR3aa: CASSQDRGPETQYF
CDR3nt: TGTGCCAGCAGCCAAGACAGGGGGCCAGAGACCCAGTACTTC

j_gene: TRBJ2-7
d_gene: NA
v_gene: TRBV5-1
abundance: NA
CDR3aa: CASSWNPGQVYEQYF
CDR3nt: TGCGCCAGCAGCTGGAATCCGGGACAAGTTTACGAGCAGTACTTC

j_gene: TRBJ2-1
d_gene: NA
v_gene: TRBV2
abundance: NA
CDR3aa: CASGALGGAEQFF
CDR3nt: TGTGCCAGCGGAGCACTCGGAGGAGCTGAGCAGTTCTTC

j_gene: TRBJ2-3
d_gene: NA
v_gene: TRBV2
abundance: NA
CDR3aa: CASSEGAPDTQYF
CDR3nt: TGTGCCAGCAGTGAGGGCGCCCCAGATACGCAGTATTTT

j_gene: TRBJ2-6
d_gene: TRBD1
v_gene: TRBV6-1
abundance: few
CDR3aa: CASSGPGTGGSGANVLTF
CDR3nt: TGTGCCAGCAGTGGACCCGGGACAGGGGGGTCTGGGGCCAACGTCCTGACTTTC

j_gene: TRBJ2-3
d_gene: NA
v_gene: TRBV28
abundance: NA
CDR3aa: CASSFIDTQYF
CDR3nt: TGTGCCAGCAGTTTCATAGATACGCAGTATTTT

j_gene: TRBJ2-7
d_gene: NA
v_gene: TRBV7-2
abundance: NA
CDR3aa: CASSLAGYAYEQYF
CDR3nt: TGTGCCAGCAGCTTAGCCGGGTACGCCTACGAGCAGTACTTC

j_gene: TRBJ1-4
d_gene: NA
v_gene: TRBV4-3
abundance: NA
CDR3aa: CASSQEHRVTANEKLFF
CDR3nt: TGCGCCAGCAGCCAAGAACACAGGGTTACGGCTAATGAAAAACTGTTTTTT

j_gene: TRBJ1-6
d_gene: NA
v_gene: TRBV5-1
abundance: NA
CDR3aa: CASSLMGGNSPLHF
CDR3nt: TGCGCCAGCAGCTTAATGGGAGGCAATTCACCCCTCCACTTT

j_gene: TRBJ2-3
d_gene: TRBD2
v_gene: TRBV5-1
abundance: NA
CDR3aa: CASTRTSGNTHTQYF
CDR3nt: TGCGCCAGCACCCGAACTAGCGGGAATACTCATACGCAGTATTTT

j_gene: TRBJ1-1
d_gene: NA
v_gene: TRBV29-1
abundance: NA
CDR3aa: CSVEVGRAPEAFF
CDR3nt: TGCAGCGTTGAAGTAGGCAGGGCCCCTGAAGCTTTCTTT

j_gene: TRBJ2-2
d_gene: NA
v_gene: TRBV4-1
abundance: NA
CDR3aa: CASSQAPGQGWTGELFF
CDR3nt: TGCGCCAGCAGCCAAGCCCCCGGGCAGGGTTGGACCGGGGAGCTGTTTTTT

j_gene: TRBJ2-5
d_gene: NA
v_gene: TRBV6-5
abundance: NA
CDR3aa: CASSRAQETQYF
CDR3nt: TGTGCCAGCAGCAGGGCCCAAGAGACCCAGTACTTC

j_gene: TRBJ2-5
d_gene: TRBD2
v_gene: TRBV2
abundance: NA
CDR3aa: CASSGLAGAQETQYF
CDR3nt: TGTGCCAGCAGCGGTCTAGCGGGGGCCCAAGAGACCCAGTACTTC

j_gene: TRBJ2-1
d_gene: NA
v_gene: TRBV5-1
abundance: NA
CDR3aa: CASSSPGVEQFF
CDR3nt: TGCGCCAGCAGCTCGCCGGGGGTTGAGCAGTTCTTC

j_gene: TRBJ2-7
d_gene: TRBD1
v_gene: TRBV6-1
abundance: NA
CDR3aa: CASRLGTGGYEQYF
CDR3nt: TGTGCCAGCAGGCTCGGGACAGGGGGCTACGAGCAGTACTTC

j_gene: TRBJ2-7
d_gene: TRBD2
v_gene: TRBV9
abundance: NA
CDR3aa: CASSRASGGPEEQYF
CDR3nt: TGTGCCAGCTCTCGGGCTAGCGGGGGGCCCGAAGAGCAGTACTTC

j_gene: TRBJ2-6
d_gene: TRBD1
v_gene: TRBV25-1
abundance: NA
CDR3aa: CASSTGPGQGGGANVLTF
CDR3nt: TGTGCCAGCAGTACCGGTCCGGGACAGGGTGGTGGGGCCAACGTCCTGACTTTC

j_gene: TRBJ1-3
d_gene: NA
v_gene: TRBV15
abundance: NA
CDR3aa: CATSRDRFTGNTIYF
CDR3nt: TGTGCCACCAGCAGAGACAGGTTCACTGGAAACACCATATATTTT

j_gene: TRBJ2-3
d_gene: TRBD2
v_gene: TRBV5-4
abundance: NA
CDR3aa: CASSLDGGGPYTDTQYF
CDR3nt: TGTGCCAGCAGCTTGGACGGCGGGGGGCCTTACACAGATACGCAGTATTTT

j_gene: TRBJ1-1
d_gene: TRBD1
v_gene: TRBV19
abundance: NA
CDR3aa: CASSWTGSEAFF
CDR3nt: TGTGCCAGTAGTTGGACAGGGAGTGAAGCTTTCTTT

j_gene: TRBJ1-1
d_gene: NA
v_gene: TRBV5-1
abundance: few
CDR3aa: CASSSVLNTEAFF
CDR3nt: TGCGCCAGCAGCTCGGTCCTGAACACTGAAGCTTTCTTT

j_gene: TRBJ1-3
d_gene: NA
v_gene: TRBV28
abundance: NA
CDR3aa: CASSYTGTRRNTIYF
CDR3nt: TGTGCCAGCAGTTACACAGGGACGCGGAGAAACACCATATATTTT

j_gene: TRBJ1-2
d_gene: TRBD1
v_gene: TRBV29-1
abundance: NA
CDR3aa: CSVGQGTVYGYTF
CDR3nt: TGCAGCGTTGGACAGGGGACAGTCTATGGCTACACCTTC

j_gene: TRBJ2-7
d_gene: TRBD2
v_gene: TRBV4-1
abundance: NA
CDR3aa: CASSRLGGSLYEQYF
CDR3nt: TGCGCCAGCAGCCGATTGGGAGGGTCCCTCTACGAGCAGTACTTC

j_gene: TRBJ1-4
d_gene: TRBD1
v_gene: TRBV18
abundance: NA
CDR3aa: CASSAQGVTNEKLFF
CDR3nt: TGTGCCAGCTCAGCCCAGGGGGTCACTAATGAAAAACTGTTTTTT

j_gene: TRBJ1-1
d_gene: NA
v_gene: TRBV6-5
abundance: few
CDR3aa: CASSSTGLGEAFF
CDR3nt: TGTGCCAGCAGTTCCACAGGTTTAGGTGAAGCTTTCTTT

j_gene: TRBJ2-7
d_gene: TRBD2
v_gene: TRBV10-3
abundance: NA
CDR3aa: CAISPGGSGTYEQYF
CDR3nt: TGTGCCATCAGCCCCGGGGGTAGCGGGACCTACGAGCAGTACTTC

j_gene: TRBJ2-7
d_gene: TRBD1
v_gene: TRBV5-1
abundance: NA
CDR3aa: CASSLTGGRYEQYF
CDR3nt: TGCGCCAGCAGCTTGACAGGGGGCCGTTACGAGCAGTACTTC

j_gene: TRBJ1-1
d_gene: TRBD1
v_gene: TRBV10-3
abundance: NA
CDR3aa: CAISTQGAQTEAFF
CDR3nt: TGTGCCATCAGTACGCAGGGGGCGCAAACTGAAGCTTTCTTT

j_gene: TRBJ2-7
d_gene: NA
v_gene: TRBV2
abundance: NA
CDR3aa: CASTAENYEQYF
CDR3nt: TGTGCCAGCACTGCGGAAAACTACGAGCAGTACTTC

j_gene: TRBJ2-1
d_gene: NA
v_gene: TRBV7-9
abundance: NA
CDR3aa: CASSPEQGFFSYNEQFF
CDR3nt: TGTGCCAGCAGCCCGGAACAGGGATTTTTTTCCTACAATGAGCAGTTCTTC

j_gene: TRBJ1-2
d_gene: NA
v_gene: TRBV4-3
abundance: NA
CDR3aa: CASSQDYDYGYTF
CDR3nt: TGCGCCAGCAGCCAAGACTACGACTATGGCTACACCTTC

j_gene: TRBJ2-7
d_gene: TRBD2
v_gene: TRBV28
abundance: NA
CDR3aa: CASSLLAGSNEQYF
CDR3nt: TGTGCCAGCAGTTTACTAGCGGGGAGCAACGAGCAGTACTTC

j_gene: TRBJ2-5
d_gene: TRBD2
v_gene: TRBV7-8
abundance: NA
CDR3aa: CASSRGLAGVETQYF
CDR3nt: TGTGCCAGCAGCCGGGGACTAGCGGGGGTAGAGACCCAGTACTTC

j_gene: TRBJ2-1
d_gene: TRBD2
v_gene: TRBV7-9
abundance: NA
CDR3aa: CASSLAWGGGTEQFF
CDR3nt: TGTGCCAGCAGCTTAGCGTGGGGGGGAGGGACTGAGCAGTTCTTC

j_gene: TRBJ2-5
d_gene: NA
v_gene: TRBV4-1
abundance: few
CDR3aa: CASRSVWAETQYF
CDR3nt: TGCGCCAGCCGCTCTGTGTGGGCAGAGACCCAGTACTTC

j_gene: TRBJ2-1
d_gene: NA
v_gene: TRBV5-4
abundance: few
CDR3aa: CASSPKAGLSYNEQFF
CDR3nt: TGTGCCAGCAGCCCCAAGGCAGGGCTCTCCTACAATGAGCAGTTCTTC

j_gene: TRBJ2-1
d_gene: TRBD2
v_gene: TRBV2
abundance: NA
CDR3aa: CASATSGAVNNEQFF
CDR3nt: TGTGCCAGTGCGACTAGCGGGGCAGTCAACAATGAGCAGTTCTTC

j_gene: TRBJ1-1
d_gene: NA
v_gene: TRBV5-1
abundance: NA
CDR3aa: CASSLVGRATEAFF
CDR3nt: TGCGCCAGCAGCTTGGTTGGGAGAGCCACTGAAGCTTTCTTT

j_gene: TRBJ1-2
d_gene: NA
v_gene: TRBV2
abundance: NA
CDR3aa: CASSVVNHGYTF
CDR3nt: TGTGCCAGCAGTGTAGTTAACCATGGCTACACCTTC

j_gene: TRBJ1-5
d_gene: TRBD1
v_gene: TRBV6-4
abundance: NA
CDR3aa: CASRTRTGDQPQHF
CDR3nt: TGTGCCAGCAGGACCCGAACAGGGGATCAGCCCCAGCATTTT